Listed below are T cell receptor beta chains from one sample, sequenced in a study of memory CD4+ T cells and cytomegalovirus serostatus. Sequenced by immunoSEQ multiplex PCR; TCRdb stores in-frame clones only, minus some. Found here are under 85,000 clones, under 80% of them singletons; the top ten hold roughly 2.6%. The sequencing input was memory CD4+ T cells from blood. These receptors originate from an adult in good health and CMV-seropositive. Both conserved end residues are part of each CDR3. The D gene is left open where the match is weak. Not all rows give a size; the values are once, few, many and, for expanded clones, a class.

V gene: TRBV19
J gene: TRBJ1-4
clone size: NA
D gene: NA
CDR3 protein: CASSIGGPTDNEKLFF
CDR3 DNA: TGTGCCAGTAGTATAGGGGGACCGACGGATAATGAAAAACTGTTTTTT

V gene: TRBV5-1
J gene: TRBJ1-3
clone size: NA
D gene: NA
CDR3 protein: CASSQAGSSGNTIYF
CDR3 DNA: TGCGCCAGCAGCCAGGCGGGGAGCTCTGGAAACACCATATATTTT

V gene: TRBV19
J gene: TRBJ1-5
clone size: NA
D gene: NA
CDR3 protein: CASSIDAPGRQPQHF
CDR3 DNA: TGTGCCAGTAGTATAGATGCCCCGGGCCGTCAGCCCCAGCATTTT

V gene: TRBV28
J gene: TRBJ2-3
clone size: NA
D gene: NA
CDR3 protein: CASSLSQASGDTQYF
CDR3 DNA: TGTGCCAGCAGTTTATCCCAAGCCTCAGGGGATACGCAGTATTTT

V gene: TRBV25-1
J gene: TRBJ2-5
clone size: NA
D gene: TRBD2
CDR3 protein: CASSGTSARETQYF
CDR3 DNA: TGTGCCAGCAGTGGGACTAGCGCAAGGGAGACCCAGTACTTC

V gene: TRBV4-1
J gene: TRBJ2-3
clone size: once
D gene: TRBD2
CDR3 protein: CASSQPFREREFTQYF
CDR3 DNA: TGCGCCAGCAGCCAACCCTTCCGGGAGCGGGAGTTTACGCAGTATTTT

V gene: TRBV30
J gene: TRBJ1-2
clone size: NA
D gene: NA
CDR3 protein: CAWSGLSRDYGYTF
CDR3 DNA: TGTGCCTGGAGTGGACTATCCAGGGATTATGGCTACACCTTC

V gene: TRBV19
J gene: TRBJ2-2
clone size: NA
D gene: NA
CDR3 protein: CASTTSGLAAGELFF
CDR3 DNA: TGTGCCAGTACTACATCGGGCTTAGCCGCCGGGGAGCTGTTTTTT

V gene: TRBV6-7
J gene: TRBJ1-1
clone size: NA
D gene: NA
CDR3 protein: CASSYSLAGGTTGAFF
CDR3 DNA: TGTGCCAGCAGTTACTCCTTGGCGGGGGGAACTACGGGAGCTTTCTTT

V gene: TRBV11-3
J gene: TRBJ2-2
clone size: NA
D gene: NA
CDR3 protein: CASSLGSRDPNSSGELFF
CDR3 DNA: TGTGCCAGCAGCTTAGGATCACGGGACCCAAATAGTTCCGGGGAGCTGTTTTTT

V gene: TRBV11-2
J gene: TRBJ2-2
clone size: NA
D gene: NA
CDR3 protein: CASSLGGGANTGELFF
CDR3 DNA: TGTGCCAGCAGCTTGGGAGGGGGCGCGAACACCGGGGAGCTGTTTTTT

V gene: TRBV11-2
J gene: TRBJ2-7
clone size: NA
D gene: NA
CDR3 protein: CASSLADLHF
CDR3 DNA: TGTGCCAGCAGCTTGGCGGATCTCCACTTC

V gene: TRBV28
J gene: TRBJ1-2
clone size: NA
D gene: TRBD1
CDR3 protein: CASTPQGGGLVDGYTF
CDR3 DNA: TGTGCCAGCACCCCACAAGGGGGCGGCCTAGTAGACGGCTACACCTTC

V gene: TRBV15
J gene: TRBJ1-6
clone size: NA
D gene: NA
CDR3 protein: CATSREGAAGSPLHF
CDR3 DNA: TGTGCCACCAGCAGAGAGGGGGCGGCAGGTTCACCCCTCCACTTT

V gene: TRBV2
J gene: TRBJ2-5
clone size: NA
D gene: TRBD1
CDR3 protein: CASKSAGVRGRLETQYF
CDR3 DNA: TGTGCCAGCAAGTCGGCGGGTGTCAGGGGGCGTCTGGAGACCCAGTACTTC

V gene: TRBV18
J gene: TRBJ1-5
clone size: NA
D gene: TRBD1
CDR3 protein: CASSPVSGTASNQPQHF
CDR3 DNA: TGTGCCAGCTCACCGGTTTCCGGGACAGCTAGCAATCAGCCCCAGCATTTT

V gene: TRBV30
J gene: TRBJ1-5
clone size: few
D gene: NA
CDR3 protein: CAWSVSSENQPQHF
CDR3 DNA: TGTGCCTGGAGTGTATCTTCGGAAAATCAGCCCCAGCATTTT

V gene: TRBV6-5
J gene: TRBJ1-6
clone size: NA
D gene: TRBD1
CDR3 protein: CASSYLQGATSPLHF
CDR3 DNA: TGTGCCAGCAGTTACCTCCAGGGGGCCACATCACCCCTCCACTTT

V gene: TRBV27
J gene: TRBJ2-4
clone size: NA
D gene: NA
CDR3 protein: CASRTQGGVIQYF
CDR3 DNA: TGTGCCAGCAGGACTCAGGGGGGGGTCATTCAGTACTTC

V gene: TRBV30
J gene: TRBJ1-2
clone size: few
D gene: TRBD1
CDR3 protein: CAWSNPGQGNYGYTF
CDR3 DNA: TGTGCCTGGAGTAATCCGGGACAGGGAAACTATGGCTACACCTTC

V gene: TRBV6-5
J gene: TRBJ1-5
clone size: NA
D gene: NA
CDR3 protein: CASSATGNQPQHF
CDR3 DNA: TGTGCCAGCAGTGCAACAGGGAATCAGCCCCAGCATTTT

V gene: TRBV10-3
J gene: TRBJ1-1
clone size: many
D gene: NA
CDR3 protein: CAIWGPGNTEAFF
CDR3 DNA: TGTGCCATCTGGGGGCCGGGCAACACTGAAGCTTTCTTT

V gene: TRBV30
J gene: TRBJ1-5
clone size: NA
D gene: NA
CDR3 protein: CAWSTNQPQHF
CDR3 DNA: TGTGCCTGGAGTACTAATCAGCCCCAGCATTTT

V gene: TRBV18
J gene: TRBJ2-1
clone size: NA
D gene: TRBD2
CDR3 protein: CASSERGGAYNEQFF
CDR3 DNA: TGTGCCAGCTCCGAGCGGGGTGGCGCCTACAATGAGCAGTTCTTC

V gene: TRBV11-3
J gene: TRBJ1-4
clone size: once
D gene: NA
CDR3 protein: CASSLGGATSGEKLFF
CDR3 DNA: TGTGCCAGCAGCCTGGGGGGCGCGACCTCCGGAGAAAAACTGTTTTTT

V gene: TRBV6-5
J gene: TRBJ2-7
clone size: NA
D gene: NA
CDR3 protein: CASSSLPPQYNEQYF
CDR3 DNA: TGTGCCAGCAGTTCTCTCCCCCCACAATACAACGAGCAGTACTTC

V gene: TRBV5-6
J gene: TRBJ1-2
clone size: NA
D gene: TRBD1
CDR3 protein: CASSSLQLRGQGAYGYTF
CDR3 DNA: TGTGCCAGCAGCTCACTTCAACTTAGGGGACAGGGGGCGTATGGCTACACCTTC

V gene: TRBV4-1
J gene: TRBJ2-7
clone size: NA
D gene: NA
CDR3 protein: CASSQGSRDTYEQYF
CDR3 DNA: TGCGCCAGCAGCCAAGGAAGCAGGGACACCTACGAGCAGTACTTC

V gene: TRBV10-3
J gene: TRBJ2-5
clone size: NA
D gene: NA
CDR3 protein: CAISAAWETQYF
CDR3 DNA: TGTGCCATCAGTGCCGCATGGGAGACCCAGTACTTC

V gene: TRBV28
J gene: TRBJ1-2
clone size: NA
D gene: NA
CDR3 protein: CASRSDISYGYTF
CDR3 DNA: TGTGCCAGCAGGTCGGATATCAGCTATGGCTACACCTTC

V gene: TRBV6-5
J gene: TRBJ1-2
clone size: NA
D gene: NA
CDR3 protein: CASSYPGRSSYTF
CDR3 DNA: TGTGCCAGCAGTTACCCAGGCCGATCAAGTTACACCTTC

V gene: TRBV15
J gene: TRBJ1-6
clone size: NA
D gene: TRBD1
CDR3 protein: CATSRAPTGADSPLHF
CDR3 DNA: TGTGCCACCAGCAGGGCCCCGACAGGGGCGGATTCACCCCTCCACTTT

V gene: TRBV10-3
J gene: TRBJ1-5
clone size: NA
D gene: NA
CDR3 protein: CAISPDSSNQPQHF
CDR3 DNA: TGTGCCATCAGCCCGGACAGTAGCAATCAGCCCCAGCATTTT

V gene: TRBV7-9
J gene: TRBJ1-4
clone size: NA
D gene: NA
CDR3 protein: CASSRGVRTNEKLFF
CDR3 DNA: TGTGCCAGCAGCCGGGGGGTACGAACTAATGAAAAACTGTTTTTT

V gene: TRBV9
J gene: TRBJ1-3
clone size: NA
D gene: NA
CDR3 protein: CASSINSGNTIYF
CDR3 DNA: TGTGCCAGCAGCATAAATTCCGGAAACACCATATATTTT

V gene: TRBV7-9
J gene: TRBJ1-3
clone size: NA
D gene: NA
CDR3 protein: CASSLGQQNTIYF
CDR3 DNA: TGTGCCAGCAGCCTCGGACAGCAAAACACCATATATTTT

V gene: TRBV5-1
J gene: TRBJ2-1
clone size: NA
D gene: TRBD2
CDR3 protein: CASSLVPGGRNEQFF
CDR3 DNA: TGCGCCAGCAGCTTGGTTCCGGGAGGGCGAAATGAGCAGTTCTTC

V gene: TRBV19
J gene: TRBJ1-5
clone size: NA
D gene: NA
CDR3 protein: CASSINQASTRQNNQPQHF
CDR3 DNA: TGTGCCAGTAGTATTAATCAGGCCTCGACGCGACAGAACAATCAGCCCCAGCATTTT

V gene: TRBV5-1
J gene: TRBJ2-7
clone size: NA
D gene: TRBD2
CDR3 protein: CASSPATLAGASYEQYF
CDR3 DNA: TGCGCCAGCAGCCCGGCGACTTTAGCGGGGGCCTCCTACGAGCAGTACTTC

V gene: TRBV7-2
J gene: TRBJ2-1
clone size: NA
D gene: NA
CDR3 protein: CASSVSGGTYNEQFF
CDR3 DNA: TGTGCCAGCAGCGTCAGTGGGGGGACCTACAATGAGCAGTTCTTC

V gene: TRBV9
J gene: TRBJ2-3
clone size: NA
D gene: TRBD2
CDR3 protein: CASSSGGASTDTQYF
CDR3 DNA: TGTGCCAGCAGCTCGGGGGGGGCTAGCACAGATACGCAGTATTTT

V gene: TRBV9
J gene: TRBJ1-4
clone size: NA
D gene: NA
CDR3 protein: CASSVGWSTNEKLFF
CDR3 DNA: TGTGCCAGCAGCGTAGGTTGGTCAACTAATGAAAAACTGTTTTTT

V gene: TRBV2
J gene: TRBJ1-1
clone size: NA
D gene: TRBD1
CDR3 protein: CASSGGPNRGLHTEAFF
CDR3 DNA: TGTGCCAGCAGTGGAGGGCCAAACAGGGGGCTACACACTGAAGCTTTCTTT

V gene: TRBV30
J gene: TRBJ1-2
clone size: NA
D gene: NA
CDR3 protein: CASSDSSRTYGYTF
CDR3 DNA: TGTGCCTCCTCGGACAGCTCAAGGACTTATGGCTACACCTTC

V gene: TRBV5-6
J gene: TRBJ2-3
clone size: NA
D gene: NA
CDR3 protein: CASSLAGRRATDTQYF
CDR3 DNA: TGTGCCAGCAGCCTGGCGGGCCGAAGGGCCACAGATACGCAGTATTTT

V gene: TRBV5-1
J gene: TRBJ2-1
clone size: NA
D gene: NA
CDR3 protein: CASSPFQVSYNEQFF
CDR3 DNA: TGCGCCAGCAGCCCATTCCAGGTGTCCTACAATGAGCAGTTCTTC

V gene: TRBV27
J gene: TRBJ2-1
clone size: NA
D gene: TRBD2
CDR3 protein: CASSLGVGLAGGSRRNEQFF
CDR3 DNA: TGTGCCAGCAGTTTGGGGGTGGGGCTAGCGGGGGGTTCCCGACGGAATGAGCAGTTCTTC

V gene: TRBV6-5
J gene: TRBJ2-2
clone size: NA
D gene: NA
CDR3 protein: CASSGARNTGELFF
CDR3 DNA: TGTGCCAGCTCAGGAGCAAGGAACACCGGGGAGCTGTTTTTT